The 26 T cell receptor beta chains below come from one sample, sequenced in a study of a mutant IDH1 vaccine in newly diagnosed glioma. Profiling relied on immunoSEQ multiplex PCR, and the TCRdb table lists in-frame clones only, not all of them. In the table there are about 70,000 clones, 65% to 85% of which are singletons. Documented time point: baseline, week 1 (first vaccination visit). Treatment here: pre-vaccination baseline after standard-of-care therapy. This material consisted of peripheral blood mononuclear cells (PBMCs), taken from a glioma patient treated with radiotherapy, temozolomide or both. All receptors come from a woman between 18 and 30 years old with glioma. Some clones in this sample may be carry-over from other donors' samples.

V usage is TRBV5-1 and J usage is TRBJ1-1, with a weak D call TRBD1 (5 bases). The CDR3 has 14 residues. Germline lookup yields CDR1 SGHRS and CDR2 YFSETQ. Between the trimmed V and J ends, which lost 4 bases and 6 bases, there was a span of 16 bases. CDR3 amino acids: CASSAPGLEPEAFF. CDR3 sequence (DNA): TGCGCCAGCAGCGCACCAGGGTTGGAGCCTGAAGCTTTCTTT.

This chain joins TRBV2 and TRBJ2-7; D is unclear. The germline V gene has CDR1 SNHLY and CDR2 FYNNEI. V was cut by 8 bases and J by 6 bases, with 14 bases left in between. This CDR3 region has 12 residues. CDR3 residues: CASAYLSPEQYF. The CDR3 DNA reads TGTGCCAGCGCTTACCTCTCCCCCGAGCAGTACTTC.

This chain uses TRBV6-5 with TRBJ2-3, with 11 positions matching TRBD2. The CDR3 has 15 residues. V was clipped by 5 bases and J by 2 bases; unmatched bases: 3. Germline V gives CDR1 MNHEY, CDR2 SVGAGI. The CDR3 here is CASSPLAGDTDTQYF. The CDR3 nucleotides are TGTGCCAGCAGTCCACTAGCGGGGGACACAGATACGCAGTATTTT.

DNA of the CDR3: TGTGCCAGCAGCTTAGGAGCAGGGACCGGCTACACCTTC. Residues: CASSLGAGTGYTF. The V gene is TRBV11-2, the J gene TRBJ1-2, with D tentatively TRBD1 (5 bases). From germline, CDR1 is SGHAT and CDR2 FQNNGV. The CDR3 runs 13 residues. The germline V and J ends were trimmed by 1 base and 8 bases, with 11 bases remaining between them.

The chain joins TRBV10-2 to TRBJ1-2; TRBD1 might be the D (5 bases). Trimming stripped 4 bases from V and 5 bases from J, with 17 bases between. The germline V gene has CDR1 WSHSY and CDR2 SAAADI. The CDR3 length is 15 residues. CDR3 residues: CASSVKGPDFYGYTF. DNA of the CDR3: TGCGCCAGCAGTGTAAAGGGGCCCGACTTTTATGGCTACACCTTC.

The chain has TRBV2 and TRBJ1-5; D remains unclear. V dropped 8 bases and J dropped 3 bases, with 8 bases sitting between them. The germline V gene has CDR1 SNHLY and CDR2 FYNNEI. The CDR3 runs 12 residues. The CDR3 sequence is CASAPINQPQHF. The CDR3 DNA reads as TGTGCCAGCGCGCCGATCAATCAGCCCCAGCATTTT.

The chain combines TRBV30 with TRBJ1-2; tentatively, D is TRBD1 (6 bases). The V gene lost 5 bases and the J gene lost 8 bases, with 12 bases spanning the gap. The CDR3 contains 11 residues. CDR1 is GTSNPN, CDR2 SVGIG, per germline (reference sequence). The CDR3 DNA is TGTGCCTGGGACAGGAAGCTGGGCTACACCTTC. Translation gives CAWDRKLGYTF. Filled out from reference TRBV30 and TRBJ1-2, the complete variable domain reads SQTIHQWPATLVQPVGSPLSLECTVEGTSNPNLYWYRQAAGRGLQLLFYSVGIGQISSEVPQNLSASRPQDRQFILSSKKLLLSDSGFYLCAWDRKLGYTFGSGTRLTVV.

The chain employs TRBV27 and TRBJ2-2; possible D gene TRBD2, 6 bases. The ends were cut back, 1 base at V and 0 bases at J, with 6 bases in the middle. This CDR3 region has 15 residues. Per the germline V gene, CDR1 is MNHEY and CDR2 is SMNVEV (reference sequence). This chain's CDR3 is CASSLWGANTGELFF. Written as DNA, the CDR3 is TGTGCCAGCAGTTTATGGGGGGCGAACACCGGGGAGCTGTTTTTT.

V and J are TRBV7-9 and TRBJ1-2; perhaps TRBD1 as D (6 bases). Germline V CDR1 and CDR2: SEHNR, FQNEAQ (reference sequence). Trimming cost V 6 bases and J 7 bases, with 18 bases left between them. The CDR3 sequence is 14 residues long. Here the CDR3 reads CASSPEGVLRGYTF. CDR3 DNA sequence: TGTGCCAGCAGTCCAGAGGGGGTGCTGCGTGGCTACACCTTC.

The V gene is TRBV14, the J gene TRBJ1-2, with TRBD1 matching over 9 bases. The CDR3 is 15 residues long. V lost 3 bases and J lost 8; bases outside the gene matches: 10. Looked up from germline, CDR1 is SGHDN and CDR2 is FVKESK. CDR3 in amino acids: CASSHAGTGLGGYTF. The CDR3 DNA follows: TGTGCCAGCAGCCATGCCGGGACAGGGCTCGGCGGCTACACCTTC. The whole variable domain, remainder taken from reference TRBV14 and TRBJ1-2, is EAGVTQFPSHSVIEKGQTVTLRCDPISGHDNLYWYRRVMGKEIKFLLHFVKESKQDESGMPNNRFLAERTGGTYSTLKVQPAELEDSGVYFCASSHAGTGLGGYTFGSGTRLTVV.

This clone was counted only a few times. V gene TRBV19 combines with J gene TRBJ1-5; 11 positions match TRBD1. Germline CDR1 LNHDA, CDR2 SQIVND (reference sequence). The CDR3 sequence is 15 residues long. Trimming took 3 bases from V and 5 from J; bases not matched to a gene: 3. Written as DNA, the CDR3 is TGTGCCAGTAGTATCGGACAGGGGGCGCATCAGCCCCAGCATTTT. Encoded protein: CASSIGQGAHQPQHF.

The chain employs TRBV9 and TRBJ2-3; D gene unclear. V was shortened by 4 bases and J by 6 bases, with 15 bases between the two germline ends. CDR3 length: 14 residues. Per germline, CDR1 SGDLS and CDR2 YYNGEE. The CDR3 sequence: CASSLTAPRDTQYF. The CDR3 coding sequence is TGTGCCAGCAGCCTAACGGCCCCGCGGGATACGCAGTATTTT.

V is TRBV25-1 and J is TRBJ2-2, with unresolved D. The V gene lost 7 bases and the J gene lost 7 bases, with 10 bases spanning the gap. Germline V lookup: CDR1 MGHDK, CDR2 SYGVNS. There are 12 residues in the CDR3. The CDR3 DNA sequence: TGTGCCAGCACCAACAAGGACGGGGAGCTGTTTTTT. Translation gives CASTNKDGELFF.

This clone was observed a handful of times. This chain uses TRBV30 with TRBJ1-5; D unclear. V lost 7 bases, J lost 0 bases, and 10 bases lay in between. The CDR3 is 13 amino acids. Germline CDR1 and CDR2: GTSNPN and SVGIG (reference sequence). The CDR3 bases are TGTGCCTCGGCACAGAATAGCAATCAGCCCCAGCATTTT. Translated: CASAQNSNQPQHF.

The rearrangement uses TRBV15 and TRBJ2-1; 7 bases align to TRBD1. Germline loops: CDR1 LNHNV, CDR2 YYDKDF (reference sequence). The V and J ends lost 2 bases and 5 bases, in that order; junction bases with no gene match: 0. The CDR3 contains 13 residues. CDR3 coding DNA: TGTGCCACCAGCAGACAGGGGGACAATGAGCAGTTCTTC. It yields the protein CATSRQGDNEQFF.

The chain combines TRBV7-2 with TRBJ2-7, with D maybe TRBD2 (6 bases). The CDR3 contains 15 residues. Germline-derived CDR1 and CDR2 are SGHTA and FQGNSA. V lost 1 base and J lost 3, with 13 bases in between. The CDR3 nucleotides are TGTGCCAGCAGCTTAGAAGGTAGCGGACTCTACGAGCAGTACTTC. This translates into CASSLEGSGLYEQYF. The full variable domain, with the rest looked up from reference TRBV7-2 and TRBJ2-7, is GAGVSQSPSNKVTEKGKDVELRCDPISGHTALYWYRQSLGQGLEFLIYFQGNSAPDKSGLPSDRFSAERTGGSVSTLTIQRTQQEDSAVYLCASSLEGSGLYEQYFGPGTRLTVT.

The chain has TRBV7-8 and TRBJ2-3; 11 bases match TRBD2. From germline, CDR1 is SGHVS and CDR2 FQNEAQ. This CDR3 comprises 18 residues. With V trimmed by 1 base and J by 0 bases, 6 bases remained unmatched. As DNA, the CDR3 is TGTGCCAGCAGCTTAGTTGCGACTAGCGGGGTTAGCACAGATACGCAGTATTTT. It encodes CASSLVATSGVSTDTQYF.

The CDR3 DNA sequence: TGCAGCGTTGAAAGTCCAGGGGCCAAAAACATTCAGTACTTC. It is translated as CSVESPGAKNIQYF. The chain uses TRBV29-1 and TRBJ2-4, with D perhaps matching TRBD1 (5 bases). Per the germline V gene, CDR1 is SQVTM and CDR2 is ANQGSEA. V gave up 2 bases and J gave up 1 base, with 9 bases separating them. CDR3 length equals 14 residues.

The V and J genes are TRBV27 and TRBJ2-2; 9 bases match TRBD1. V was clipped by 1 base and J by 6 bases; unmatched bases: 3. The CDR3 runs 15 residues. The germline gives CDR1 MNHEY, CDR2 SMNVEV (reference sequence). The CDR3 DNA reads as TGTGCCAGCAGTTTATGGAGGACAGGGGCCGGGGAGCTGTTTTTT. It codes for CASSLWRTGAGELFF.

J is TRBJ1-4 and V is TRBV15; D call uncertain. The length of the CDR3 is 16 residues. Germline values: CDR1 LNHNV, CDR2 YYDKDF (reference sequence). Trimming took off 0 bases at V and 7 bases at J, with 15 bases between the two ends. CDR3 residues: CATSRDPPGQSEKLFF. CDR3 coding DNA: TGTGCCACCAGCAGAGATCCCCCGGGTCAAAGTGAAAAACTGTTTTTT.

V and J are TRBV9 and TRBJ2-3; TRBD2 is a possible D gene (5 bases). Germline loops: CDR1 SGDLS, CDR2 YYNGEE. The CDR3 length is 16 residues. Between the trimmed V and J ends, which lost 0 bases and 0 bases, there was a span of 11 bases. CDR3 amino acids: CASSVDRGSSTDTQYF. The CDR3 DNA is TGTGCCAGCAGCGTAGACCGGGGATCTAGCACAGATACGCAGTATTTT.

V and J are TRBV27 and TRBJ2-7; D might be TRBD2 (5 bases). V was clipped by 0 bases and J by 0 bases, with 9 bases between them. CDR1 and CDR2 (germline): MNHEY, SMNVEV (reference sequence). This CDR3 has 15 amino acids. CDR3 protein: CASSLSTGSSYEQYF. The CDR3 DNA reads TGTGCCAGCAGTTTATCGACGGGGAGCTCCTACGAGCAGTACTTC.

This clone turned up a few times. This chain connects TRBV18 to TRBJ1-1; 9 bases line up with TRBD1. This CDR3 spans 13 amino acids. Per the germline V gene, CDR1 is KGHSH and CDR2 is LQKENI. V was clipped by 5 bases and J by 3 bases; unmatched bases: 1. CDR3 region: CASSDRGDTEAFF. DNA for the CDR3: TGTGCCAGCTCAGACAGGGGGGACACTGAAGCTTTCTTT.

This clone appeared a few times. In DNA, the CDR3 is TGTGCCAGCAGCTTCGAGGATCTCTACGAGCAGTACTTC. It encodes CASSFEDLYEQYF. The rearrangement uses TRBV7-9 and TRBJ2-7; D gene ambiguous. The CDR3 is made up of 13 amino acids. V was trimmed by 3 bases and J by 3 bases, leaving 9 bases between them. Germline-derived CDR1 and CDR2 are SEHNR and FQNEAQ (reference sequence).

This clone showed up just once. This chain joins TRBV5-1 and TRBJ2-6; weak D call: TRBD1 (7 bases). Between the trimmed V and J ends, which lost 4 bases and 3 bases, there was a span of 20 bases. Germline V gene data show CDR1 as SGHRS and CDR2 as YFSETQ. CDR3 length: 18 amino acids. Here the CDR3 reads CASSHGGRGADGANVLTF. In DNA form, the CDR3 reads TGCGCCAGCAGCCACGGGGGCAGGGGGGCTGATGGGGCCAACGTCCTGACTTTC.

A single count supports this clone. The chain is built from TRBV5-1 and TRBJ2-7; D is unresolved. Per germline, CDR1 SGHRS and CDR2 YFSETQ. This CDR3 spans 14 amino acids. With 0 bases removed from V and 1 base from J, the gap between germline ends came to 8 bases. The CDR3 region is CASSLDPSSYEQYF. In DNA form, the CDR3 reads TGCGCCAGCAGCTTGGATCCCAGTTCCTACGAGCAGTACTTC. Complete variable domain (other parts from reference TRBV5-1 and TRBJ2-7): KAGVTQTPRYLIKTRGQQVTLSCSPISGHRSVSWYQQTPGQGLQFLFEYFSETQRNKGNFPGRFSGRQFSNSRSEMNVSTLELGDSALYLCASSLDPSSYEQYFGPGTRLTVT.